These 15 T cell receptor beta chains were all obtained from the same sample, sequenced in a study of blood T cell repertoires in COVID-19. Using immunoSEQ multiplex PCR, the repertoire was profiled, and TCRdb retains in-frame clones only, with some absent. This table holds about 370,000 clones, approximately 90% found once. The sequencing input was PBMCs or T cells enriched from blood (not recorded which). The receptor set was obtained from a man younger than 35 who had recovered from COVID-19.

This clone came up once. The chain is built from TRBV18 and TRBJ2-7; the match to TRBD1 covers 7 bases. The ends lost 2 bases at V and 6 bases at J; junction bases unmatched: 10. CDR1 and CDR2 (germline): KGHSH, LQKENI. The CDR3 spans 15 residues. DNA for the CDR3: TGTGCCAGCTCACCATCAACAGGGGCCTTCTCCGAGCAGTACTTC. Protein sequence: CASSPSTGAFSEQYF.

The chain recombines TRBV7-9 with TRBJ1-2; the match to TRBD1 covers 7 bases. The CDR3 loop spans 13 amino acids. V shed 5 bases, J shed 4 bases, and the junction held 4 bases outside the gene matches. The germline gives CDR1 SEHNR, CDR2 FQNEAQ (reference sequence). CDR3 in DNA: TGTGCCAGCAGCCCACAGGGGTCCTATGGCTACACCTTC. Protein: CASSPQGSYGYTF.

The chain is built from TRBV18 and TRBJ2-7; weak D call: TRBD1 (6 bases). V lost 3 bases to trimming and J lost 3 bases, with 9 bases between them. Germline V CDR1 and CDR2: KGHSH, LQKENI. This CDR3 region has 13 residues. Here the CDR3 DNA reads TGTGCCAGCTCACCGGGGACAAACTACGAGCAGTACTTC. Translation: CASSPGTNYEQYF.

This chain links TRBV7-9 with TRBJ2-7, with 7 nucleotides matching TRBD1. With 4 bases clipped from V and 1 base from J, the junction kept 4 bases outside the gene matches. Germline CDR1 and CDR2: SEHNR and FQNEAQ (reference sequence). The CDR3 runs 14 residues. The CDR3 spells CASSWTTGSYEQYF. In DNA, the CDR3 is TGTGCCAGCAGCTGGACGACAGGGTCCTACGAGCAGTACTTC.

This clone is a singleton in its sample. The V gene is TRBV28, the J gene TRBJ2-7; TRBD2 might be the D (6 bases). The germline V and J ends were trimmed by 3 bases and 3 bases, with 12 bases remaining between them. This CDR3 is 14 amino acids long. Germline-derived CDR1 and CDR2 are MDHEN and SYDVKM. As DNA, the CDR3 is TGTGCCAGCAGTTTGGGCCGGCGGGGCTACGAGCAGTACTTC. It specifies CASSLGRRGYEQYF.

J is TRBJ2-5 and V is TRBV30; 8 nucleotides agree with TRBD2. The V segment lost 2 bases and the J segment 2 bases; nucleotides outside the gene matches: 4. There are 14 residues in the CDR3. Germline-derived CDR1 and CDR2 are GTSNPN and SVGIG (reference sequence). The CDR3 coding sequence is TGTGCCTGGAGTTCCGGGGGGGCGCAAGAGACCCAGTACTTC. It yields the protein CAWSSGGAQETQYF. The full variable domain, completed using reference TRBV30 and TRBJ2-5, is SQTIHQWPATLVQPVGSPLSLECTVEGTSNPNLYWYRQAAGRGLQLLFYSVGIGQISSEVPQNLSASRPQDRQFILSSKKLLLSDSGFYLCAWSSGGAQETQYFGPGTRLLVL.

This chain uses TRBV18 with TRBJ1-1; D unclear. V lost 0 bases to trimming and J lost 9 bases, with 8 bases between them. Germline CDR1 KGHSH, CDR2 LQKENI. This CDR3 contains 12 residues. The DNA of the CDR3 is TGTGCCAGCTCACCACCAGGCGGCCAAGCTTTCTTT. Its protein product is CASSPPGGQAFF.

The CDR3 DNA follows: TGTGCCAGCAGCGACGACAGCAGCTCCTACAATGAGCAGTTCTTC. It translates to CASSDDSSSYNEQFF. The chain uses TRBV9 and TRBJ2-1, with D possibly matching TRBD1 (5 bases). The germline gives CDR1 SGDLS, CDR2 YYNGEE. Trimming pared 3 bases from V and 0 bases from J, leaving 10 bases between. This CDR3 has 15 amino acids.

The CDR3 protein is CAISESLALEETQYF. The CDR3, as DNA: TGTGCCATCAGTGAGTCACTAGCGCTAGAAGAGACCCAGTACTTC. The chain employs TRBV10-3 and TRBJ2-5, with 7 nucleotides matching TRBD2. Germline lookup yields CDR1 ENHRY and CDR2 SYGVKD. CDR3 length: 15 amino acids. V was clipped by 0 bases and J by 3 bases; unmatched bases: 4.

The chain joins TRBV27 to TRBJ2-6, with D tentatively TRBD2 (5 bases). The CDR3 totals 16 residues. The germline V gene encodes CDR1 MNHEY and CDR2 SMNVEV (reference sequence). V was trimmed by 4 bases and J by 0 bases, leaving 10 bases between them. Written as DNA, the CDR3 is TGTGCCAGCAGTTCCCCCGGGGACTCTGGGGCCAACGTCCTGACTTTC. The encoded protein is CASSSPGDSGANVLTF.

This sequence joins TRBV27 and TRBJ1-1, with 10 bases matching TRBD1. V shed 5 bases and J 8 bases; nucleotides not matched to a gene: 11. The CDR3 consists of 15 residues. Germline V gene lookup returns CDR1 MNHEY and CDR2 SMNVEV (reference sequence). The CDR3 bases are TGTGCCAGCAGTCCGAGGACAGGGGGACTAAGGGAAGCTTTCTTT. Translating it yields CASSPRTGGLREAFF.

The chain couples TRBV6-5 to TRBJ2-3; 11 nucleotides line up with TRBD1. This CDR3 spans 15 amino acids. Germline trimming cut 1 base from V and 5 bases from J; bases unmatched to any gene: 2. Germline CDR1 and CDR2: MNHEY and SVGAGI. The CDR3 sequence: CASSYWDRGEDTQYF. The DNA for the CDR3 is TGTGCCAGCAGTTACTGGGACAGGGGGGAAGATACGCAGTATTTT.

The chain uses TRBV27 and TRBJ2-7, with 9 nucleotides matching TRBD2. The CDR3 runs to 18 residues. Unmatched junction bases numbered 19, after V lost 5 bases and J lost 5 bases. CDR1 is MNHEY and CDR2 is SMNVEV in the germline V gene (reference sequence). CDR3 protein: CASSTVTDLAGLPDEQYF. In nucleotides, the CDR3 is TGTGCCAGCAGTACCGTGACAGACCTAGCGGGACTACCCGACGAGCAGTACTTC.

The V and J genes are TRBV2 and TRBJ1-5; D possibly corresponds to TRBD1 (5 bases). The CDR3 is made up of 14 amino acids. V lost 5 bases, J lost 4 bases, and 12 bases lay in between. Germline lookup yields CDR1 SNHLY and CDR2 FYNNEI. The CDR3 region has the DNA TGTGCCAGCAGTTTTGAGACAGAAAATCAGCCCCAGCATTTT. Amino acid sequence: CASSFETENQPQHF.

The V gene is TRBV25-1, the J gene TRBJ1-6, with 7 bases fitting TRBD1. Losses at the gene ends were 9 bases for V and 6 bases for J; bases not matched to a gene: 2. There are 12 residues in the CDR3. Germline V gene data show CDR1 as MGHDK and CDR2 as SYGVNS. The CDR3 protein is CARGTANSPLHF. The CDR3 region has the DNA TGTGCCAGAGGGACAGCTAATTCACCCCTCCACTTT.